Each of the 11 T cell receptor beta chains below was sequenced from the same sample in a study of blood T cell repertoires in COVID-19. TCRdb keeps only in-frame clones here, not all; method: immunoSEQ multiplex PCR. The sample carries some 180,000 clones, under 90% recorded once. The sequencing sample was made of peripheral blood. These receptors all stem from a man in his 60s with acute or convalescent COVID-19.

The CDR3 DNA is TGTGCCAGCAGCTTGTGGGGGACAGGGGGTGGCTACACCTTC. This translates into CASSLWGTGGGYTF. The chain uses TRBV5-4 and TRBJ1-2, with 11 bases lining up with TRBD1. V gave up 1 base and J gave up 7 bases; unmatched junction bases: 3. The V gene's germline CDR1 is SGHNT and CDR2 YYREEE (reference sequence). The CDR3 contains 14 residues.

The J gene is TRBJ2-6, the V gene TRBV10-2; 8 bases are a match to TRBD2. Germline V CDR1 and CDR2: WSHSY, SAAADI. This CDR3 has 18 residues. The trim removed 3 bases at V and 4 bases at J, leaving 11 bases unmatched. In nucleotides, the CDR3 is TGCGCCAGCAGTGATCTGAGCGGGAGTCGGGCGGGGGCCAACGTCCTGACTTTC. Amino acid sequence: CASSDLSGSRAGANVLTF.

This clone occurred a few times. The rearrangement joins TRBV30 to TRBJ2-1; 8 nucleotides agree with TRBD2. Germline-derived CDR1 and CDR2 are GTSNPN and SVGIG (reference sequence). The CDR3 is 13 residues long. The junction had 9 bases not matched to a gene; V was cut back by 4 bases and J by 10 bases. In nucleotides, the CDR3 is TGTGCCTGGACCCCTTCCGGGACTAGGGAGCAGTTCTTC. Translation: CAWTPSGTREQFF.

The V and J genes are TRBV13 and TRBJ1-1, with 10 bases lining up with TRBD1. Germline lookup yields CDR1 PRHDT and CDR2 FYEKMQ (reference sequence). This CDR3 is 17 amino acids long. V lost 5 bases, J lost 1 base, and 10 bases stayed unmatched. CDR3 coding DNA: TGTGCCAGCAGCACCCGGGACAGGGGTCGCCAGAACACTGAAGCTTTCTTT. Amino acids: CASSTRDRGRQNTEAFF.

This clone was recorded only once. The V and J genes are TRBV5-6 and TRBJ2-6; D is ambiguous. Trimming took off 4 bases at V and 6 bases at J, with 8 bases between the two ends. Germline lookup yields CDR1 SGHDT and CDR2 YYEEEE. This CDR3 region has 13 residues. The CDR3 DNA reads TGTGCCAGCAGCACTCCCGTGGCCAACGTCCTGACTTTC. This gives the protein CASSTPVANVLTF.

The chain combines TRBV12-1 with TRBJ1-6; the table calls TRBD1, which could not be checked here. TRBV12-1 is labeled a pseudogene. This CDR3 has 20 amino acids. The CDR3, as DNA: TGTGCCAGCAGCTTTGCCGTTGGACGGCCTACGACAGAATATAATTCACCCCTCCACTTT. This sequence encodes CASSFAVGRPTTEYNSPLHF.

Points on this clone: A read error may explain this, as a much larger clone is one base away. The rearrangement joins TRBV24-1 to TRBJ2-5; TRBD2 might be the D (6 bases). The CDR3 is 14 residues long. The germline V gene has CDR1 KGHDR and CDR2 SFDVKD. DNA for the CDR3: TGTGCCGCCAGTGCGGGGAGGCGTGAGGAGACCCAGTACTTC. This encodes CAASAGRREETQYF.

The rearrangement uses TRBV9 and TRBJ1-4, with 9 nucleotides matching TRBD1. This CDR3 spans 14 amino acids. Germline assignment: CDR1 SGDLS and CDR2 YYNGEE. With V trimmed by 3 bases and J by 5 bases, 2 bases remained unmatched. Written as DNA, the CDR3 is TGTGCCAGCAGCGCGGGACAGGGAAATGAAAAACTGTTTTTT. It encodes CASSAGQGNEKLFF.

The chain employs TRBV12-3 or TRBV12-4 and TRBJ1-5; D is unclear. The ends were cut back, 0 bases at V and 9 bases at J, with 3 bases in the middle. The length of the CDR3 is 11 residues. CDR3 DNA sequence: TGTGCCAGCAGTTTAGCCGGGCCCCAGCATTTT. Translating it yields CASSLAGPQHF.

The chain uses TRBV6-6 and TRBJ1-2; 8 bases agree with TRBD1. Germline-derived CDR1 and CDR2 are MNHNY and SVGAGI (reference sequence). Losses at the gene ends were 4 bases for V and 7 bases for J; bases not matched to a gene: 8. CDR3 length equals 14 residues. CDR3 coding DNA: TGTGCCAGCAGTTTAAATCAGGGGGCAGGTGGCTACACCTTC. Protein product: CASSLNQGAGGYTF.

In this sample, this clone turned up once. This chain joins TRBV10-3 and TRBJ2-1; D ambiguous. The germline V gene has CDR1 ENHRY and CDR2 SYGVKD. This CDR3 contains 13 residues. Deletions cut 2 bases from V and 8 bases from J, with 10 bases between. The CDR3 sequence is CAISEGSPDEQFF. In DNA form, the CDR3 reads TGTGCCATCAGTGAGGGTTCCCCAGATGAGCAGTTCTTC.